These 6 T cell receptor beta chains were sequenced from one sample in a study of cytomegalovirus exposure and HLA in healthy donors. Researchers ran the PCR with 60 Vbeta and 13 Jbeta primers. Clones were sequenced by immunoSEQ multiplex PCR, and TCRdb holds only the in-frame ones, with some missing. Here the sample spans about 94,000 clones, approximately 80% being singletons. What was sequenced was PBMCs. The receptors shown here come from a human donor in good health.

This chain uses TRBV28 with TRBJ2-5; D unclear. Trimming removed 3 bases from V and 4 bases from J, with 6 bases in between. The CDR3 extends over 12 amino acids. Per the germline V gene, CDR1 is MDHEN and CDR2 is SYDVKM. CDR3 sequence (DNA): TGTGCCAGCAGTTTTCCCGGAGAGACCCAGTACTTC. Amino acids: CASSFPGETQYF.

This clone was observed a few times. The chain carries TRBV5-1 and TRBJ1-3, with D possibly TRBD1 on 6 matching bases. The V end lost 2 bases, the J end lost 4 bases, and 7 bases lay between the germline ends. There are 13 residues in the CDR3. Germline CDR1 SGHRS, CDR2 YFSETQ. This CDR3 reads CASSLGTGNTIYF. The CDR3 nucleotides are TGCGCCAGCAGCTTAGGGACAGGAAACACCATATATTTT.

The chain links TRBV4-2 to TRBJ1-4; D unresolved. Germline assignment: CDR1 LGHNA and CDR2 YNFKEQ. This CDR3 region has 13 residues. V was pared by 2 bases and J by 7 bases, with 8 bases between. The CDR3 region has the DNA TGTGCCAGCAGCCAATCCTTCTTTGAAAAACTGTTTTTT. It encodes CASSQSFFEKLFF.

This sequence joins TRBV13 and TRBJ2-1; 14 positions agree with TRBD2. Germline CDR1 and CDR2: PRHDT and FYEKMQ (reference sequence). The CDR3 totals 15 residues. The junction had 2 bases not matched to a gene; V was cut back by 5 bases and J by 5 bases. Here the CDR3 DNA reads TGTGCCAGCAGCCGACTAGCGGGAGGGAACAATGAGCAGTTCTTC. Its translation: CASSRLAGGNNEQFF.

V and J are TRBV9 and TRBJ2-7, with 8 bases that match TRBD2. CDR1 and CDR2 from the germline V gene are SGDLS and YYNGEE. The V gene end was trimmed by 2 bases and the J gene end by 6 bases; junction bases not matched to a gene: 16. The CDR3 loop spans 17 amino acids. Here the CDR3 reads CASSVEGLGVGVGEQYF. CDR3 in DNA: TGTGCCAGCAGCGTGGAGGGACTAGGCGTAGGGGTCGGCGAGCAGTACTTC.

This clone occurred a few times. This chain uses TRBV5-6 with TRBJ2-1; 9 bases align to TRBD2. This CDR3 spans 15 amino acids. Germline V gives CDR1 SGHDT, CDR2 YYEEEE. V gave up 2 bases and J gave up 4 bases; unmatched junction bases: 4. The CDR3 nucleotides read TGTGCCAGCAGCTTTAGCGGGAGACGGTACAATGAGCAGTTCTTC. It codes for CASSFSGRRYNEQFF.